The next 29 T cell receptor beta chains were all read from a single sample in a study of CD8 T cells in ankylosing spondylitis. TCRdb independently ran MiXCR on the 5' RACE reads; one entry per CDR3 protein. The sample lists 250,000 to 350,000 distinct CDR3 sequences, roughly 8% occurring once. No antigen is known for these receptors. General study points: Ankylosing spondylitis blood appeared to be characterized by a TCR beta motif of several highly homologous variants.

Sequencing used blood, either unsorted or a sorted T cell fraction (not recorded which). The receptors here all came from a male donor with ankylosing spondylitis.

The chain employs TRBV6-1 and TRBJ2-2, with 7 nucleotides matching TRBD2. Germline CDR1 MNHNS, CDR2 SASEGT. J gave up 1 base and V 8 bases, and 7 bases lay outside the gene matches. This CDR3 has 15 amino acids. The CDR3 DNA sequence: TGTGCCAGCGGGAGGGGAGGGCAGAACACCGGGGAGCTGTTTTTT. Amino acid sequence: CASGRGGQNTGELFF.

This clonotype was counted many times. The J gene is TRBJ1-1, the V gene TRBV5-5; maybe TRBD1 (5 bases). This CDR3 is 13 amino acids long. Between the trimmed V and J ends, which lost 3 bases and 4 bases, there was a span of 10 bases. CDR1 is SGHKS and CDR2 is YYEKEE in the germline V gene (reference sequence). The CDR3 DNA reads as TGTGCCAGCAGCTCACAAACAGGCACTGAAGCTTTCTTT. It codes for CASSSQTGTEAFF.

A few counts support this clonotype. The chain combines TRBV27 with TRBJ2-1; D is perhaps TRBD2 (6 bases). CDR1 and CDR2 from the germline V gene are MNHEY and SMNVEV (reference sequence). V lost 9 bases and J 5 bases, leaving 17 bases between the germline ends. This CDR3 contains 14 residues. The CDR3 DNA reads TGTGCCAGGGAGGGCGACCTAACGGACAATGAGCAGTTCTTC. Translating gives CAREGDLTDNEQFF.

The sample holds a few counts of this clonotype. The CDR3: CATSGGGGRMTGELFF. Here the CDR3 DNA reads TGTGCCACCAGCGGTGGGGGGGGCCGGATGACCGGGGAGCTGTTTTTT. J is TRBJ2-2 and V is TRBV24-1; tentative D call: TRBD2 (7 bases). With 7 bases removed from V and 5 bases from J, the gap between germline ends came to 19 bases. Germline loops: CDR1 KGHDR, CDR2 SFDVKD. The CDR3 runs 16 residues.

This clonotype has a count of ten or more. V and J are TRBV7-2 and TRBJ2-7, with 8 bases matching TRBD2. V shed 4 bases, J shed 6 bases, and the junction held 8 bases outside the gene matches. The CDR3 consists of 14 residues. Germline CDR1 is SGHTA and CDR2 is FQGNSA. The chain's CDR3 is CASSSREGFSEQYF. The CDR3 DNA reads TGTGCCAGCAGCTCCCGGGAGGGCTTTAGCGAGCAGTACTTC.

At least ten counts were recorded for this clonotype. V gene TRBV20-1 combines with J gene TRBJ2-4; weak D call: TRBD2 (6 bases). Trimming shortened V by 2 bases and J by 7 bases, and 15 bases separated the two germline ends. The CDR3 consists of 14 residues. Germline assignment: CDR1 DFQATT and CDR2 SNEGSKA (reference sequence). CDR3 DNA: TGCAGTGCTAGACTTGTGGGAGGTGGGAACATTCAGTACTTC. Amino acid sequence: CSARLVGGGNIQYF.

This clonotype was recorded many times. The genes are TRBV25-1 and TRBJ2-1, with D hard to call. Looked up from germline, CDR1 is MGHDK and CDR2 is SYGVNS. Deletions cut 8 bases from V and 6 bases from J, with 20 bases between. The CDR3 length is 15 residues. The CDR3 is CASGSGPKPVNEQFF. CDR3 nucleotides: TGTGCCAGCGGTTCCGGGCCTAAGCCCGTCAATGAGCAGTTCTTC.

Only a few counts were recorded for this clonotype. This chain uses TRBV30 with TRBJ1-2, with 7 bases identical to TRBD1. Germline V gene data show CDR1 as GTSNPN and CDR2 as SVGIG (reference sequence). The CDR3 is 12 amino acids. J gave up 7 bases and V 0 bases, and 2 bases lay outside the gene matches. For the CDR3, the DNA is TGTGCCTGGAGTGTACAGGGGCCTGGCTACACCTTC. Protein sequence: CAWSVQGPGYTF.

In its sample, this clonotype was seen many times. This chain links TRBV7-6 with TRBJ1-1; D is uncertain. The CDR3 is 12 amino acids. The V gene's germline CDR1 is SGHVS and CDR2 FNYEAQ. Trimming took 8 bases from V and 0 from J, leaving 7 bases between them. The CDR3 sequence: CASWGMNTEAFF. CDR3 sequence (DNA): TGTGCCAGCTGGGGTATGAACACTGAAGCTTTCTTT.

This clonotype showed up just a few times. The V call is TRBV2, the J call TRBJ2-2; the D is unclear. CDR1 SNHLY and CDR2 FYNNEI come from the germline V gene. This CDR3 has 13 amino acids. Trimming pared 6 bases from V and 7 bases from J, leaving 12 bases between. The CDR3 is CASSSAPFGELFF. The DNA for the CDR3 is TGTGCCAGCAGCTCCGCCCCTTTCGGGGAGCTGTTTTTT.

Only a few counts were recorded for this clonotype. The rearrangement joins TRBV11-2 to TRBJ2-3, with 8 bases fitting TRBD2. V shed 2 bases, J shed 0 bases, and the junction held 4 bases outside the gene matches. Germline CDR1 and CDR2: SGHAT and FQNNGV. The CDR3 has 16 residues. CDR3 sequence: CASSLSGTRSTDTQYF. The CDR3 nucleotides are TGTGCCAGCAGCTTATCAGGGACTAGGAGCACAGATACGCAGTATTTT.

CDR3 region: CASSLADRALAEAFF. The CDR3 DNA is TGCGCCAGCAGCTTGGCGGACAGGGCACTCGCTGAAGCTTTCTTT. The rearrangement joins TRBV5-1 to TRBJ1-1; 8 bases agree with TRBD1. The germline gives CDR1 SGHRS, CDR2 YFSETQ. The CDR3 runs 15 residues. V trimming: 0 bases; J trimming: 6 bases; junction bases outside the gene matches: 7.

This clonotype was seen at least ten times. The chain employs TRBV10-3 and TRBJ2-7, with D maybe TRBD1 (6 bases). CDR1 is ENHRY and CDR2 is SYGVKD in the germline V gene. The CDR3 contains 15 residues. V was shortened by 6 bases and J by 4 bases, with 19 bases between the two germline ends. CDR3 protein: CAISASGRGGYEQYF. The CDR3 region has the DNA TGTGCCATCAGCGCCTCGGGGAGAGGGGGATACGAGCAGTACTTC.

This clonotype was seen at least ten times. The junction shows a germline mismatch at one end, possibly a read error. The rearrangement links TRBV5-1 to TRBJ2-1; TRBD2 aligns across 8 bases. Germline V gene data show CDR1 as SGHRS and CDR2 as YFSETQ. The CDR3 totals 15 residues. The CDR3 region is CASSLSGSSYNEQFF. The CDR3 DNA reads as TGTGCCAGCAGTCTCAGCGGGAGCTCCTACAATGAGCAGTTCTTC.

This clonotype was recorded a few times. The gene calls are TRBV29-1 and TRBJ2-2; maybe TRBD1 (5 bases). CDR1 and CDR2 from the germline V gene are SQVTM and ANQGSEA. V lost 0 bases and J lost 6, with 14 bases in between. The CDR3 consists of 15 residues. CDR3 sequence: CSVEDRTLGPGELFF. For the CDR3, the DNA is TGCAGCGTTGAAGATCGGACACTTGGCCCCGGGGAGCTGTTTTTT.

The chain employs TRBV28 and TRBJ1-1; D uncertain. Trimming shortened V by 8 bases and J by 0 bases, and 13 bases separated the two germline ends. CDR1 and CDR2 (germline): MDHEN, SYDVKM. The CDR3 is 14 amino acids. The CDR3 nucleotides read TGTGCCAGCGTCCCGAGCAGACTGAACACTGAAGCTTTCTTT. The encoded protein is CASVPSRLNTEAFF. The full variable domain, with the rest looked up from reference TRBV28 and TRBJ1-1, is DVKVTQSSRYLVKRTGEKVFLECVQDMDHENMFWYRQDPGLGLRLIYFSYDVKMKEKGDIPEGYSVSREKKERFSLILESASTNQTSMYLCASVPSRLNTEAFFGQGTRLTVV.

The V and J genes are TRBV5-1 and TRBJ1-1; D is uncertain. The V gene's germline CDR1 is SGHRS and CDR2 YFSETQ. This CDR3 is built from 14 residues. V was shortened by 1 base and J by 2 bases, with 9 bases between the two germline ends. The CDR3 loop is CASSLNAVNTEAFF. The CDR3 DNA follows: TGCGCCAGCAGCTTGAACGCAGTAAACACTGAAGCTTTCTTT.

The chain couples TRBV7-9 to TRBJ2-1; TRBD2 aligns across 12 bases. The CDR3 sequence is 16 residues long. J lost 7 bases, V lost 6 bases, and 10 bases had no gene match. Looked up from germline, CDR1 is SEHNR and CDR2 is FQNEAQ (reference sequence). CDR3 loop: CASRTPFGLAGNEQFF. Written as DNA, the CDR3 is TGTGCCAGCAGAACCCCCTTTGGACTAGCGGGAAATGAGCAGTTCTTC.

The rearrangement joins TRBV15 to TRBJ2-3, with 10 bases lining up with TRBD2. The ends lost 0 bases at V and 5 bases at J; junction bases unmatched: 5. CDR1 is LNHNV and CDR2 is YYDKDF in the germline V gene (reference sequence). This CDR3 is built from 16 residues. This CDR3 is CATSREASGSRDTQYF. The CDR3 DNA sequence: TGTGCCACCAGCAGAGAGGCTAGCGGGAGTCGAGATACGCAGTATTTT.

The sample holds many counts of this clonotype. The CDR3 is CASSNRDRQAFF. The CDR3 region has the DNA TGTGCCAGCAGTAACCGGGACAGACAAGCTTTCTTT. The rearrangement uses TRBV6-2 or TRBV6-3 and TRBJ1-1; TRBD1 matches 7 bases. Losses at the gene ends were 5 bases for V and 9 bases for J; bases not matched to a gene: 6. This CDR3 is built from 12 residues. Germline CDR1 MNHEY, CDR2 SVGEGT.

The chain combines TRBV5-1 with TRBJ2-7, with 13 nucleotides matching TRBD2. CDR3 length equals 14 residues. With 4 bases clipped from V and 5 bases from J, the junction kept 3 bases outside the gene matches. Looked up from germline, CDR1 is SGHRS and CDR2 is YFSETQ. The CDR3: CASSRTSGSHEQYF. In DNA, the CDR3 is TGCGCCAGCAGCCGGACTAGCGGGAGTCACGAGCAGTACTTC.

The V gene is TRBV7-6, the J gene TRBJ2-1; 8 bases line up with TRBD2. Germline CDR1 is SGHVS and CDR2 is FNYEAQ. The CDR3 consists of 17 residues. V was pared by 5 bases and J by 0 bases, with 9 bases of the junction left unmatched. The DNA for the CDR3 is TGTGCCAGCAGCCCTCTCGGGGGGGATGGCTCCTACAATGAGCAGTTCTTC. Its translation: CASSPLGGDGSYNEQFF.

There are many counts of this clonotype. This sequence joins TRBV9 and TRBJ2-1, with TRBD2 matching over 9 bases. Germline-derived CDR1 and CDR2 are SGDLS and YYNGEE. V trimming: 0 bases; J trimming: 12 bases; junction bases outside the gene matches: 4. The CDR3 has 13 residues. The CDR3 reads CASSVVAGGVQFF. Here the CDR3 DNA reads TGTGCCAGCAGCGTAGTTGCGGGAGGGGTGCAGTTCTTC. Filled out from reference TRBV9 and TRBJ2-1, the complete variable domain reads DSGVTQTPKHLITATGQRVTLRCSPRSGDLSVYWYQQSLDQGLQFLIQYYNGEERAKGNILERFSAQQFPDLHSELNLSSLELGDSALYFCASSVVAGGVQFFGPGTRLTVL.

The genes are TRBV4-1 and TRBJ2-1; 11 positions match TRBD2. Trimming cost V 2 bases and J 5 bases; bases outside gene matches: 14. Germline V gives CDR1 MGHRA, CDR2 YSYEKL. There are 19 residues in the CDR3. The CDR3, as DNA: TGCGCCAGCAGCCAATCCGGACTAGCGGGTTCAGGGAGCAACAATGAGCAGTTCTTC. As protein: CASSQSGLAGSGSNNEQFF.

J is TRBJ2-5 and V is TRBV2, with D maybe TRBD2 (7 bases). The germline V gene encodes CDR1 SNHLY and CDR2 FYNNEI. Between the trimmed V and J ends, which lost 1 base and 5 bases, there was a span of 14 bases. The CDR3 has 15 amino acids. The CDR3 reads CASSEGGEGGETQYF. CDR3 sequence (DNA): TGTGCCAGCAGTGAAGGGGGGGAGGGGGGCGAGACCCAGTACTTC. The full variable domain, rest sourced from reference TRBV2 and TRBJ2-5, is EPEVTQTPSHQVTQMGQEVILRCVPISNHLYFYWYRQILGQKVEFLVSFYNNEISEKSEIFDDQFSVERPDGSNFTLKIRSTKLEDSAMYFCASSEGGEGGETQYFGPGTRLLVL.

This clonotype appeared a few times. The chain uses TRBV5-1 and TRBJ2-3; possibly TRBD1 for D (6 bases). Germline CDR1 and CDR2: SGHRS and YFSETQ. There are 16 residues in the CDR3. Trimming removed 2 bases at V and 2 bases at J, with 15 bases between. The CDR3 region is CASSLLTGSITDTQYF. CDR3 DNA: TGCGCCAGCAGCTTATTAACAGGGTCAATCACAGATACGCAGTATTTT.

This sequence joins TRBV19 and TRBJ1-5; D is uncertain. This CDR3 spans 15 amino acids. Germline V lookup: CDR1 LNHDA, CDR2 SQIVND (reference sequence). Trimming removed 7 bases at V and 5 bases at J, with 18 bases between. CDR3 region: CASKRRWGDDQPQHF. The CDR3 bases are TGTGCCAGTAAAAGGCGTTGGGGTGACGATCAGCCCCAGCATTTT.

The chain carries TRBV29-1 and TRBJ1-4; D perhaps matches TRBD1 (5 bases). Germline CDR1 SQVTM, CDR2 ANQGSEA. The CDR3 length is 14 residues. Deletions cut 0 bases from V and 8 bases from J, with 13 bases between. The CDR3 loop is CSVEDIGAGEKLFF. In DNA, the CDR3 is TGCAGCGTTGAAGATATAGGTGCAGGGGAAAAACTGTTTTTT.

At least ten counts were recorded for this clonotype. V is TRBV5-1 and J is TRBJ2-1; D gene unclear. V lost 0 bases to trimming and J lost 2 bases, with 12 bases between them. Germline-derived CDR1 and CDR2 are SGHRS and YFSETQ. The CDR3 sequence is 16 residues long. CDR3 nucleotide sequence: TGCGCCAGCAGCTTGGAGTACTATAGGACCTACAATGAGCAGTTCTTC. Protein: CASSLEYYRTYNEQFF. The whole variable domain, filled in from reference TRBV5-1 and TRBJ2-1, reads KAGVTQTPRYLIKTRGQQVTLSCSPISGHRSVSWYQQTPGQGLQFLFEYFSETQRNKGNFPGRFSGRQFSNSRSEMNVSTLELGDSALYLCASSLEYYRTYNEQFFGPGTRLTVL.